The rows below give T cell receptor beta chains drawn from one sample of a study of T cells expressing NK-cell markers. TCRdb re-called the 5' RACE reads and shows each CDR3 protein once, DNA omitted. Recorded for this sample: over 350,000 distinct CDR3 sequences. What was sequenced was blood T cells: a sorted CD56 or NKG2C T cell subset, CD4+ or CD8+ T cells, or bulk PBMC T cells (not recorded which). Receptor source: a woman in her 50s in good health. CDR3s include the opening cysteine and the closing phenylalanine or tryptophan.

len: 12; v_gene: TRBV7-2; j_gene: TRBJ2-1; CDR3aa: CASSHPANEQFF
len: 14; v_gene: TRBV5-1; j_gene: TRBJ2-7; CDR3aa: CASSFELSSYEQYF
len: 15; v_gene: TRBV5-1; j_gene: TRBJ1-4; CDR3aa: CASSSVGQTNEKLFF
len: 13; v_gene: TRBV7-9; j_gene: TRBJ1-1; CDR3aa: CASSFSGPGEAFF
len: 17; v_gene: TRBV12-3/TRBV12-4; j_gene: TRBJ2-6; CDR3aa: CASRDRGVLSGANVLTF
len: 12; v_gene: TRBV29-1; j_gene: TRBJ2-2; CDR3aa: CSVAGETGELFF
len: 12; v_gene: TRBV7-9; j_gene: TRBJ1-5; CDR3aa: CASSLGREAQHF
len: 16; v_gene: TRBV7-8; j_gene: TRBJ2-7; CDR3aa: CASSQFPGTGHYEQYF
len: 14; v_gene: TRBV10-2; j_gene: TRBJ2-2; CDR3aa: CASSDSSWTGELFF
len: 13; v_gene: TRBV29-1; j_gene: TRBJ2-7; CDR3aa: CSVESGATYEQYF
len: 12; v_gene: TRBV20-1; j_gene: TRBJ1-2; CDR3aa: CSARDWTHGYTF
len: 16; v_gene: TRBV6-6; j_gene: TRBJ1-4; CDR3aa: CASSYSGGRTNEKLFF
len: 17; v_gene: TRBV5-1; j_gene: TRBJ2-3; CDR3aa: CASSLRMRAGGGETQYF
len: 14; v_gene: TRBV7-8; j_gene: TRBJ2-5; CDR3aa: CASSLLAPQETQYF
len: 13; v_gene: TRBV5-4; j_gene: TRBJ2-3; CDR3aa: CASSLAHKDTQYF
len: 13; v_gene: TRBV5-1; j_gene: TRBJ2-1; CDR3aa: CASSLTWPHEQFF
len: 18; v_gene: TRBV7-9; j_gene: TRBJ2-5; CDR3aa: CASSLVRATSGSHTAQYF
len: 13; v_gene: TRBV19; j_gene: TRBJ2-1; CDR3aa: CASRGTGGSEQFF
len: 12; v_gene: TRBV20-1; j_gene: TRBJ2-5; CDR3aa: CSARLAKETQYF
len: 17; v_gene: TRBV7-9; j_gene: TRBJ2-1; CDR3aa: CASSLGGLAGVYNEQFF
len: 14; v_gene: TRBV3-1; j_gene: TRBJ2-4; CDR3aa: CASSQDQVSFVQYF
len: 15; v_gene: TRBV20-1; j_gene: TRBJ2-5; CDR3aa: CSAPEGQLLQETQYF
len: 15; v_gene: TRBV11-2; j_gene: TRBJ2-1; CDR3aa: CASSLGTGTYNEQFF
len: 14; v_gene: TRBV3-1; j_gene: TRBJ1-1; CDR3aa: CASSQSLGGSEAFF
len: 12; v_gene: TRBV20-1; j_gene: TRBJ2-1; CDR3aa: CSPRFSYNEQFF
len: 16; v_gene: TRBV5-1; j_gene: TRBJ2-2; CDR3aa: CASSLSGARVTGELFF
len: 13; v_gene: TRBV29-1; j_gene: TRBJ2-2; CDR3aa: CSVGWGSTGELFF
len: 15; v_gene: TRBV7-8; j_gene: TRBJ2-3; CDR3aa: CASTQRDSYLDTQYF
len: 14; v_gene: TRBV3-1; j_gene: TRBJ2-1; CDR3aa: CASHPRTKSYEQFF
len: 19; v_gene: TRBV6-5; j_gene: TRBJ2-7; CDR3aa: CASSYDRSWGSGSSYEQYF
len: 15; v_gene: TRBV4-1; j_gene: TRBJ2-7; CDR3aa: CASSYGGALVGEQYF
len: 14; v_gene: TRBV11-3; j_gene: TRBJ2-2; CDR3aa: CASSPRGANGELFF
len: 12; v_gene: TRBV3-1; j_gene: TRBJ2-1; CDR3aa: CASTTSRGLQFF
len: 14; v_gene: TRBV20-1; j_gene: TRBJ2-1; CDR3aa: CSARDWREGYEQFF
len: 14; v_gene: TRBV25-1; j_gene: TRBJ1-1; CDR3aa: CASRGTGRNTEAFF
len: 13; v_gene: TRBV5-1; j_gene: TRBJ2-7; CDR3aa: CATRRTGSGEQYF
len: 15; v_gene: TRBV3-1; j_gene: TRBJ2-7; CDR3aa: CASTSYRSSRAEQYF
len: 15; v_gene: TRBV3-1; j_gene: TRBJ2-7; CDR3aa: CASSLQGLGAYEQYF
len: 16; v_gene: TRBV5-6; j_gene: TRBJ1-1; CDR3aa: CASSPELTPQGTEAFF
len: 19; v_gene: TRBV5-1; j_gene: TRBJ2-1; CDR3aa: CASSLAGGLAGVSYNEQFF
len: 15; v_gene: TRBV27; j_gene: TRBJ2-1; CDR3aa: CASSLVAGEINEQFF
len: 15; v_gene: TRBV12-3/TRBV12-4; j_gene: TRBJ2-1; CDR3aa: CASRLAGGSSYEQFF
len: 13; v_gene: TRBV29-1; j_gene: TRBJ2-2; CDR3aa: CSVGGQSTGELFF
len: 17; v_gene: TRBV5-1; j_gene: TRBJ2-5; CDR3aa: CASSLALAGLSGETQYF
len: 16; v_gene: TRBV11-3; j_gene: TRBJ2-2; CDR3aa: CASSLGGVKNTGELFF
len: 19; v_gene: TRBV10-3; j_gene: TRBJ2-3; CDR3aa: CAISGLVADQSTSTDTQYF
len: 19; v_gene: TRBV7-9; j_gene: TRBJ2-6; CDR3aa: CASSLHARDRGSGANVLTF
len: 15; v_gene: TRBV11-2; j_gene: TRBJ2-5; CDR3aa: CASSPLDSGAETQYF
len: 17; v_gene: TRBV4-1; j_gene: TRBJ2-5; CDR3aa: CASSQRLAGTRMETQYF
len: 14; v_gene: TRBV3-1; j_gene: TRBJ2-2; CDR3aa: CASSPTSDTGELFF
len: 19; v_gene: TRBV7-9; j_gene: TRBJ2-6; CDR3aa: CASSPRGVAGDSGANVLTF
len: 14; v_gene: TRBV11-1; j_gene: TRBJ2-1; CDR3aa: CASSSETGPDEQFF